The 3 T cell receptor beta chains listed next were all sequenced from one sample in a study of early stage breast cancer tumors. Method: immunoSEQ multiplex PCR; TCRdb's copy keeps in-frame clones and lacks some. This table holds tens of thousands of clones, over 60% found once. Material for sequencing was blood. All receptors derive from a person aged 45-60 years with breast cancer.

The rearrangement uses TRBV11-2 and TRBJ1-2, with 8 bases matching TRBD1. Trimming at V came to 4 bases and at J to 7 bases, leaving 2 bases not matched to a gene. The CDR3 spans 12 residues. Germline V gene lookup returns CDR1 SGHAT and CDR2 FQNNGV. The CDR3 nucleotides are TGTGCCAGCAGCTCCGACAGGGGTGGCTACACCTTC. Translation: CASSSDRGGYTF.

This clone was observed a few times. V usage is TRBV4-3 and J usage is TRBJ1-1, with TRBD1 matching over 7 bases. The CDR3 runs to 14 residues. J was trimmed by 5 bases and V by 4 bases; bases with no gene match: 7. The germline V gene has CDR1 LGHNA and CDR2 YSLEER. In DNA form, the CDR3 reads TGCGCCAGCAGCCGGATAAGGGGGCGGACTGAAGCTTTCTTT. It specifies CASSRIRGRTEAFF.

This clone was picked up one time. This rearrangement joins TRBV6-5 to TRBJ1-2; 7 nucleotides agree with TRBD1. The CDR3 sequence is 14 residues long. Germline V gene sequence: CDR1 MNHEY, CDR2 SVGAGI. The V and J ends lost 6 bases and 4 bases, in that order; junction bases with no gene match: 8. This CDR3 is CASSTRQGTYGYTF. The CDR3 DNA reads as TGTGCCAGCAGCACGAGACAGGGAACCTATGGCTACACCTTC.